Detailed here is one TCR beta chain. Its antigen is currently unknown. From blood CD8+ and CD4+ T cells, TCR beta sequences were generated. The CD8+ and CD4+ T cells were negatively isolated, with the TEMRA cells enriched by FACS. The data were obtained in a study of CD8 T cells in Susac syndrome. Reverse transcription used roughly 0.5 to 1 ug RNA and random hexamers. TCR beta CDR3 was amplified by immunoSEQ covering 54 Vbeta and 13 Jbeta. TCRdb processed the immunoSEQ multiplex PCR reads anew with MiXCR; each CDR3 protein has one entry. The repertoire holds a few hundred thousand distinct CDR3 sequences, around 95% seen once, with 0.095% in the top ten. From germline, CDR1 is GTSNPN and CDR2 SVGIG (reference sequence). The length of the CDR3 is 15 residues. The V gene end was trimmed by 8 bases and the J gene end by 4 bases; junction bases not matched to a gene: 13. General study points: It was acknowledged in the study that the number of individuals who were included in its TCR sequencing and HLA analysis was relatively small.

This chain links TRBV30 with TRBJ2-3, with 9 positions matching TRBD1. Sample: CD4+ T cells from PBMCs. The receptor was derived from a human donor with multiple sclerosis. CDR3 sequence: CAGSITGGPADTQYF. The CDR3, as DNA: TGTGCCGGTTCCATTACAGGGGGCCCGGCAGATACGCAGTATTTT.